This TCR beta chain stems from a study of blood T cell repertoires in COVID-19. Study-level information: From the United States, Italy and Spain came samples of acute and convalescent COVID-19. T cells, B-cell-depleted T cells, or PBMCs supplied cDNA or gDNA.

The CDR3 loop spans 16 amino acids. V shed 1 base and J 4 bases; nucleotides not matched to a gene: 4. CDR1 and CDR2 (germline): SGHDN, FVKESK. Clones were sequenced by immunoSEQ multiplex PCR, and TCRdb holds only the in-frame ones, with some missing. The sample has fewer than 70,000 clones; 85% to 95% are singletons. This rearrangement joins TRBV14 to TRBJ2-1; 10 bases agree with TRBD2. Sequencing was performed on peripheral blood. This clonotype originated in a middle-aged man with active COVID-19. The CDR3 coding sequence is TGTGCCAGCAGCCAAGCACTAGCGGGGAGGTACAATGAGCAGTTCTTC. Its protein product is CASSQALAGRYNEQFF.